The 5 T cell receptor beta chains listed next were all sequenced from one sample in a study of PD-1 blockade in classical Hodgkin lymphoma. All the patients suffered relapse after autologous stem cell transplantation, and brentuximab vedotin exposure differed. TCRdb's table, derived via immunoSEQ multiplex PCR, lists solely in-frame clones and lacks some. Of about 36,000 clones listed, about 70% were seen once; the top ten hold 13% to 15%. This specimen was peripheral blood mononuclear cells (PBMCs), taken before the second cycle of nivolumab. The receptors come from a human donor with classical Hodgkin lymphoma.

This clone was observed a handful of times. The CDR3 sequence: CASSGGSFTYNEQFF. The CDR3 DNA sequence: TGTGCCAGCAGTGGGGGGTCTTTTACCTACAATGAGCAGTTCTTC. The chain links TRBV25-1 to TRBJ2-1, with D possibly called TRBD1 or TRBD2 (5 bases each). The CDR3 totals 15 residues. V lost 4 bases and J lost 2, with 12 bases in between. From germline, CDR1 is MGHDK and CDR2 SYGVNS.

Points on this clone: The same CDR3 arises from other DNA sequences in this sample as well. The rearrangement links TRBV9 to TRBJ1-1; D gene uncertain. Germline CDR1 SGDLS, CDR2 YYNGEE. V lost 0 bases to trimming and J lost 1 base, with 7 bases between them. This CDR3 is built from 14 residues. The CDR3 DNA reads as TGTGCCAGCAGCGTAGGGCAGAGGAACACTGAAGCTTTCTTT. Amino acids: CASSVGQRNTEAFF.

The chain combines TRBV6-4 with TRBJ1-5, with 12 nucleotides matching TRBD1. The CDR3 sequence is 17 residues long. Germline V gene sequence: CDR1 MRHNA, CDR2 SNTAGT. The trim removed 5 bases at V and 5 bases at J, leaving 10 bases unmatched. The CDR3 region is CASSTGTGGAADQPQHF. In nucleotides, the CDR3 is TGTGCCAGCAGTACCGGGACAGGGGGCGCCGCTGATCAGCCCCAGCATTTT.

This clone was seen just once. This chain uses TRBV7-2 with TRBJ2-7; D unresolved. The CDR3 covers 13 residues. V was shortened by 7 bases and J by 2 bases, with 12 bases between the two germline ends. CDR1 SGHTA and CDR2 FQGNSA come from the germline V gene. The CDR3 region is CASTPGWAYEQYF. The CDR3 nucleotides are TGTGCCAGCACCCCCGGATGGGCCTACGAGCAGTACTTC. Full variable domain (missing parts from reference TRBV7-2 and TRBJ2-7): GAGVSQSPSNKVTEKGKDVELRCDPISGHTALYWYRQSLGQGLEFLIYFQGNSAPDKSGLPSDRFSAERTGGSVSTLTIQRTQQEDSAVYLCASTPGWAYEQYFGPGTRLTVT.

V and J are TRBV19 and TRBJ1-1; a weak D match, TRBD1 (5 bases). V was trimmed by 8 bases and J by 4 bases, leaving 26 bases between them. CDR1 and CDR2 from the germline V gene are LNHDA and SQIVND (reference sequence). The CDR3 covers 17 residues. The CDR3 DNA sequence: TGTGCCAGTCGTTCTCCGGGAAGGGGCCCTTTAACCACTGAAGCTTTCTTT. Its translation: CASRSPGRGPLTTEAFF.